The 30 T cell receptor beta chains below were found in one sample sequenced in a study of CD8 T cells in ankylosing spondylitis. TCRdb independently ran MiXCR on the 5' RACE reads; one entry per CDR3 protein. The sample lists 250,000 or so distinct CDR3 sequences; around 11% were seen once. The sequencing sample was made of blood, either unsorted or a sorted T cell fraction (not recorded which). Receptor source: a male donor with ankylosing spondylitis or in good health (not recorded which).

This clonotype was counted at least ten times. The V call is TRBV5-1, the J call TRBJ2-3; 10 nucleotides agree with TRBD2. Germline values: CDR1 SGHRS, CDR2 YFSETQ. The CDR3 extends over 16 amino acids. J lost 1 base, V lost 3 bases, and 5 bases had no gene match. The CDR3 spells CASSSGTSVGTDTQYF. The CDR3 region has the DNA TGCGCCAGCAGCTCCGGGACTAGCGTCGGCACAGATACGCAGTATTTT.

The chain employs TRBV12-3 or TRBV12-4 and TRBJ2-7; 7 nucleotides align to TRBD1. This CDR3 is 13 amino acids long. V gave up 1 base and J gave up 5 bases; unmatched junction bases: 2. This CDR3 reads CASSLETGHEQYF. The CDR3 region has the DNA TGTGCCAGCAGTTTAGAGACAGGGCACGAGCAGTACTTC.

This clonotype was found many times. CDR3 residues: CASSLSPVGPFGGELFF. The DNA of the CDR3 is TGTGCCAGCAGCTTGTCCCCCGTCGGCCCTTTTGGAGGGGAGCTGTTTTTT. This sequence joins TRBV5-6 and TRBJ2-2; D is unclear. Trimming removed 1 base from V and 8 bases from J, with 21 bases in between. The CDR3 sequence is 17 residues long. Germline values: CDR1 SGHDT, CDR2 YYEEEE.

This clonotype was found a few times. This chain connects TRBV20-1 to TRBJ2-7, with a possible D match to TRBD2 (6 bases). V was cut by 4 bases and J by 2 bases, with 15 bases left in between. This CDR3 is built from 14 residues. From germline, CDR1 is DFQATT and CDR2 SNEGSKA (reference sequence). CDR3 nucleotides: TGCAGTGCTACCAGGGACTCCCGCACCTACGAGCAGTACTTC. It is translated as CSATRDSRTYEQYF.

This clonotype has more than one count but fewer than ten. This chain connects TRBV7-9 to TRBJ2-5; no firm D call. The V end lost 5 bases, the J end lost 0 bases, and 7 bases lay between the germline ends. The germline CDR1 and CDR2 sequences are SEHNR and FQNEAQ (reference sequence). The CDR3 length is 13 residues. Here the CDR3 reads CASSARNQETQYF. CDR3 coding DNA: TGTGCCAGCAGCGCTCGGAACCAAGAGACCCAGTACTTC. Full variable domain (missing parts from reference TRBV7-9 and TRBJ2-5): DTGVSQNPRHKITKRGQNVTFRCDPISEHNRLYWYRQTLGQGPEFLTYFQNEAQLEKSRLLSDRFSAERPKGSFSTLEIQRTEQGDSAMYLCASSARNQETQYFGPGTRLLVL.

This clonotype was seen a few times. The V gene is TRBV9, the J gene TRBJ2-1; maybe TRBD2 (7 bases). CDR1 is SGDLS, CDR2 YYNGEE, per germline. With 0 bases removed from V and 0 bases from J, the gap between germline ends came to 13 bases. The CDR3 is 17 amino acids. The CDR3 DNA reads as TGTGCCAGCAGCGTAGGGGGGGGCCCGTACTCCTACAATGAGCAGTTCTTC. Encoded protein: CASSVGGGPYSYNEQFF.

The chain employs TRBV7-2 and TRBJ2-7; D is undetermined. The CDR3 length is 15 residues. V was trimmed by 5 bases and J by 2 bases, leaving 16 bases between them. Germline lookup yields CDR1 SGHTA and CDR2 FQGNSA. In nucleotides, the CDR3 is TGTGCCAGCAGCCCGGTTGTGGGCCCAACCTACGAGCAGTACTTC. Residues: CASSPVVGPTYEQYF.

This clonotype was recorded a few times. CDR3 DNA sequence: TGCGCCAGCAGTGAGGAGGGGGTCCTAAGCACAGATACGCAGTATTTT. Its translation: CASSEEGVLSTDTQYF. The chain employs TRBV10-1 and TRBJ2-3, with D possibly being TRBD1 (6 bases). The germline CDR1 and CDR2 sequences are WNHNN and SYGVQD (reference sequence). The CDR3 is 16 residues long. The V and J ends lost 2 bases and 0 bases respectively, with 12 bases between them.

This clonotype was recorded many times. The J gene is TRBJ2-3, the V gene TRBV12-3 or TRBV12-4; 9 bases map to TRBD2. Trimming took 10 bases from V and 2 from J; bases not matched to a gene: 4. There are 13 residues in the CDR3. CDR3 sequence: CATSGAITDTQYF. CDR3 bases: TGTGCCACTAGCGGGGCGATCACAGATACGCAGTATTTT.

Points on this clonotype: This could be a read error, since a much larger clone is one nucleotide away. The rearrangement links TRBV20-1 to TRBJ1-1; no firm D call. Deletions cut 7 bases from V and 5 bases from J, with 11 bases between. The V gene's germline CDR1 is DFQATT and CDR2 SNEGSKA (reference sequence). The CDR3 contains 11 residues. CDR3 amino acids: CSEGSKTEAFF. Here the CDR3 DNA reads TGCAGTGAGGGATCGAAAACTGAAGCTTTCTTT.

This clonotype turned up a few times. A much larger clone lies one base from this, so it may be a read error. V gene TRBV12-3 or TRBV12-4 combines with J gene TRBJ1-5; D unclear. The CDR3 runs 14 residues. CDR3 amino acids: CSSSSSRFPQPQHF. CDR3 DNA: TGTTCCAGCAGTTCATCACGGTTCCCTCAGCCCCAGCATTTT.

Many counts were recorded for this clonotype. V usage is TRBV20-1 and J usage is TRBJ2-5, with D perhaps TRBD2 (5 bases). The CDR3 has 15 amino acids. In germline, CDR1 is DFQATT, CDR2 SNEGSKA (reference sequence). Trimming took 8 bases from V and 5 from J, leaving 24 bases between them. For the CDR3, the DNA is TGCAGTACATGGTCGCTAGAGGGTTTTGGGGAGACCCAGTACTTC. Its translation: CSTWSLEGFGETQYF.

This clonotype has at least ten counts. V usage is TRBV14 and J usage is TRBJ2-5, with 12 bases matching TRBD2. The CDR3 has 18 amino acids. V trimming: 4 bases; J trimming: 0 bases; junction bases outside the gene matches: 9. Germline CDR1 reads SGHDN; CDR2 reads FVKESK. CDR3: CASSPGLAGHPYQETQYF. The CDR3 DNA is TGTGCCAGCAGCCCAGGACTAGCGGGACACCCGTACCAAGAGACCCAGTACTTC.

This clonotype has ten or more counts. The V call is TRBV9, the J call TRBJ1-3; D is possibly TRBD1 (6 bases). CDR1 SGDLS and CDR2 YYNGEE come from the germline V gene. The length of the CDR3 is 13 residues. V lost 9 bases and J lost 3, with 13 bases in between. Written as DNA, the CDR3 is TGTGCCAACGCAGGGGCGGGTGGAAACACCATATATTTT. This sequence encodes CANAGAGGNTIYF.

This clonotype was detected ten times or more. V usage is TRBV20-1 and J usage is TRBJ1-3, with 8 bases matching TRBD1. The CDR3 is 13 amino acids. The junction had 4 bases not matched to a gene; V was cut back by 5 bases and J by 4 bases. Germline V gives CDR1 DFQATT, CDR2 SNEGSKA (reference sequence). CDR3 in DNA: TGCAGTGCTTCAGGGGGCGACGGAAACACCATATATTTT. Encoded protein: CSASGGDGNTIYF.

This clonotype has only one observation. Without the conserved terminal phenylalanine or tryptophan, this CDR3 likely stems from a read error. The chain recombines TRBV20-1 with TRBJ2-7, with 7 bases lining up with TRBD1. The J segment lost 2 bases and the V segment lost 7 bases, leaving 8 bases of the junction unmatched. CDR3 length: 13 amino acids. Germline values: CDR1 DFQATT, CDR2 SNEGSKA (reference sequence). The CDR3 DNA reads TGCAGTGTAGAAGGGGGCCCCACCTACGAGCAGTACTTA. Protein sequence: CSVEGGPTYEQYL.

This clonotype appeared many times. This rearrangement joins TRBV15 to TRBJ2-6, with 9 positions matching TRBD1. V gave up 8 bases and J gave up 2 bases; unmatched junction bases: 4. The germline V gene encodes CDR1 LNHNV and CDR2 YYDKDF (reference sequence). The CDR3 spans 15 residues. CDR3 bases: TGTGCCACCGCGACAGGGGGGGCTGGGGCCAACGTCCTGACTTTC. The encoded protein is CATATGGAGANVLTF.

The table lists this clonotype with many counts. This sequence joins TRBV20-1 and TRBJ2-1, with 9 bases lining up with TRBD1. After removal of 3 bases from V and 13 bases from J, the junction contained 7 bases not matched to a gene. The CDR3 runs 12 residues. The germline CDR1 and CDR2 sequences are DFQATT and SNEGSKA (reference sequence). The CDR3 loop is CSARGEDRGQFF. The CDR3 nucleotides are TGCAGTGCTAGGGGCGAGGACAGGGGACAGTTCTTC.

At least ten counts were recorded for this clonotype. The chain carries TRBV29-1 and TRBJ1-2, with D perhaps TRBD1 (5 bases). The germline V gene encodes CDR1 SQVTM and CDR2 ANQGSEA. The V end lost 0 bases, the J end lost 3 bases, and 5 bases lay between the germline ends. The CDR3 contains 12 residues. The CDR3 DNA is TGCAGCGTTGAAGACAGGGACTATGGCTACACCTTC. Translation: CSVEDRDYGYTF.

This clonotype was seen at least ten times. This chain uses TRBV9 with TRBJ2-3; D is tentatively TRBD1 or TRBD2 (6 bases each). Per germline, CDR1 SGDLS and CDR2 YYNGEE. The CDR3 loop spans 16 amino acids. V shed 0 bases and J shed 2 bases, with 13 bases lying between them. In nucleotides, the CDR3 is TGTGCCAGCAGCGTAGAAGAGGGGGGCACCACAGATACGCAGTATTTT. Encoded protein: CASSVEEGGTTDTQYF.

This clonotype was recorded a few times. V is TRBV5-4 and J is TRBJ2-3; 11 nucleotides line up with TRBD1. This CDR3 is built from 15 residues. Per the germline V gene, CDR1 is SGHNT and CDR2 is YYREEE (reference sequence). V gave up 5 bases and J gave up 4 bases; unmatched junction bases: 6. DNA of the CDR3: TGTGCCAGCAGACAGGACAGGGGGCGGGCAGATACGCAGTATTTT. This translates into CASRQDRGRADTQYF.

This clonotype was counted at least ten times. This chain uses TRBV29-1 with TRBJ2-5; D is possibly TRBD2 (5 bases). Trimming cost V 6 bases and J 5 bases, with 19 bases left between them. This CDR3 has 14 amino acids. Germline CDR1 is SQVTM and CDR2 is ANQGSEA. The CDR3 spells CSVPPDPSSETQYF. The CDR3 nucleotides read TGCAGCGTCCCTCCAGACCCTAGCTCCGAGACCCAGTACTTC.

This clonotype came up many times. The CDR3 coding sequence is TGTGCCAGCAGTCTAGGGGGAGATTTGAACACCGGGGAGCTGTTTTTT. This codes for CASSLGGDLNTGELFF. The chain employs TRBV6-1 and TRBJ2-2, with D possibly TRBD1 on 6 matching bases. The germline gives CDR1 MNHNS, CDR2 SASEGT. The CDR3 has 16 amino acids. V shed 5 bases and J shed 1 base, with 14 bases lying between them.

In its sample, this clonotype was seen many times. This chain joins TRBV5-1 and TRBJ1-1; D ambiguous. The germline V gene encodes CDR1 SGHRS and CDR2 YFSETQ. Trimming removed 3 bases from V and 5 bases from J, with 14 bases in between. The CDR3 runs to 14 residues. In nucleotides, the CDR3 is TGCGCCAGCAGCTACTCCGGCTCGAATACTGAAGCTTTCTTT. The encoded protein is CASSYSGSNTEAFF.

This clonotype was found many times. The V call is TRBV5-1, the J call TRBJ2-7, with unresolved D. Trimming left V 0 bases short and J 0 bases short, with 7 bases between. Germline V gives CDR1 SGHRS, CDR2 YFSETQ. The CDR3 is made up of 14 amino acids. The CDR3, as DNA: TGCGCCAGCAGCTTGGCGCGTCTCTCCTACGAGCAGTACTTC. Translation: CASSLARLSYEQYF.

This clonotype occurred a few times. The chain combines TRBV7-9 with TRBJ2-2; 8 nucleotides agree with TRBD2. Per germline, CDR1 SEHNR and CDR2 FQNEAQ (reference sequence). Germline trimming cut 5 bases from V and 1 base from J; bases unmatched to any gene: 9. The CDR3 consists of 17 residues. The CDR3 DNA is TGTGCCAGCAGCGCAGCAGCGGGGGTCCGGAACACCGGGGAGCTGTTTTTT. Translation gives CASSAAAGVRNTGELFF. Supplemented by reference TRBV7-9 and TRBJ2-2, the full variable domain reads DTGVSQNPRHKITKRGQNVTFRCDPISEHNRLYWYRQTLGQGPEFLTYFQNEAQLEKSRLLSDRFSAERPKGSFSTLEIQRTEQGDSAMYLCASSAAAGVRNTGELFFGEGSRLTVL.

This clonotype was counted ten times or more. The V and J genes are TRBV7-2 and TRBJ1-1; 7 positions agree with TRBD1. This CDR3 is built from 15 residues. The junction had 4 bases not matched to a gene; V was cut back by 2 bases and J by 1 base. CDR1 and CDR2 from the germline V gene are SGHTA and FQGNSA. CDR3 sequence: CASSLSRQGNTEAFF. In DNA, the CDR3 is TGTGCCAGCAGCTTATCCCGACAGGGGAACACTGAAGCTTTCTTT. The variable domain in full, with the rest retrieved from reference TRBV7-2 and TRBJ1-1, is GAGVSQSPSNKVTEKGKDVELRCDPISGHTALYWYRQSLGQGLEFLIYFQGNSAPDKSGLPSDRFSAERTGGSVSTLTIQRTQQEDSAVYLCASSLSRQGNTEAFFGQGTRLTVV.

This clonotype was detected many times. The V call is TRBV5-5, the J call TRBJ2-7, with 8 bases lining up with TRBD1. Trimming took 3 bases from V and 0 from J; bases not matched to a gene: 5. The length of the CDR3 is 15 residues. Germline-derived CDR1 and CDR2 are SGHKS and YYEKEE (reference sequence). CDR3: CASSSRDRSSYEQYF. As DNA, the CDR3 is TGTGCCAGCAGCTCCCGGGACAGGAGCTCCTACGAGCAGTACTTC.

In its sample, this clonotype was seen a few times. The chain employs TRBV5-4 and TRBJ2-3; 10 bases map to TRBD2. CDR1 SGHNT and CDR2 YYREEE come from the germline V gene (reference sequence). This CDR3 contains 16 residues. With V trimmed by 1 base and J by 4 bases, 6 bases remained unmatched. Here the CDR3 reads CASSLRLAGGPDTQYF. Here the CDR3 DNA reads TGTGCCAGCAGCTTGAGATTAGCGGGAGGTCCAGATACGCAGTATTTT.

This chain links TRBV6-2 or TRBV6-3 with TRBJ1-5; D gene uncertain. The CDR3 covers 13 residues. The V end lost 6 bases, the J end lost 11 bases, and 17 bases lay between the germline ends. Germline values: CDR1 MNHEY, CDR2 SVGEGT. DNA for the CDR3: TGTGCCAGCAGACCGCCTTCGGATAGGGCCCAGCATTTT. Its protein product is CASRPPSDRAQHF.